These 13 T cell receptor beta chains originate from one sample sequenced in a study of a mutant IDH1 vaccine in newly diagnosed glioma. The data were produced by immunoSEQ multiplex PCR, yet TCRdb's version contains in-frame clones alone and is incomplete. The sample carries around 26,000 clones, approximately 87% recorded once. For these receptors, no antigen is known. Time point: week 35, safety follow-up. Each dose delivered 300 ug of mutant IDH1 20-mer peptide subcutaneously with imiquimod. Sequenced here: PBMCs, sampled from a glioma patient whose treatment included an IDH1 peptide vaccine. The receptors originated from a man aged 25-40 years with glioma.

V usage is TRBV6-5 and J usage is TRBJ1-1; D gene unclear. Trimming pared 6 bases from V and 2 bases from J, leaving 10 bases between. Germline V gene sequence: CDR1 MNHEY, CDR2 SVGAGI. CDR3 length: 13 residues. The CDR3 DNA reads as TGTGCCAGCAGCCCCGAGGGAAACACTGAAGCTTTCTTT. It specifies CASSPEGNTEAFF.

The chain joins TRBV2 to TRBJ1-5, with 9 bases lining up with TRBD1. This CDR3 has 16 amino acids. Unmatched junction bases numbered 8, after V lost 7 bases and J lost 1 base. Germline loops: CDR1 SNHLY, CDR2 FYNNEI. CDR3 amino acids: CASTWTGEWSNQPQHF. CDR3 sequence (DNA): TGTGCCAGCACTTGGACAGGGGAATGGAGCAATCAGCCCCAGCATTTT.

The chain has TRBV4-1 and TRBJ1-5, with D possibly matching TRBD1 (6 bases). The CDR3 extends over 16 amino acids. Per germline, CDR1 MGHRA and CDR2 YSYEKL. V lost 1 base to trimming and J lost 6 bases, with 16 bases between them. The CDR3 loop reads CASSQGSPGDGQPQHF. For the CDR3, the DNA is TGCGCCAGCAGCCAAGGTTCCCCAGGGGATGGTCAGCCCCAGCATTTT.

The V call is TRBV30, the J call TRBJ2-7; 8 bases agree with TRBD1. Germline V CDR1 and CDR2: GTSNPN, SVGIG (reference sequence). This CDR3 comprises 13 residues. With V trimmed by 4 bases and J by 4 bases, 6 bases remained unmatched. The DNA of the CDR3 is TGTGCCTGGACGCCAGGGGGCTCGTACGAGCAGTACTTC. Translating it yields CAWTPGGSYEQYF.

This clone was counted only a few times. The chain uses TRBV2 and TRBJ1-4; D may be TRBD1 (6 bases). CDR3 length: 15 residues. Germline V gene data show CDR1 as SNHLY and CDR2 as FYNNEI. Trimming shortened V by 6 bases and J by 4 bases, and 15 bases separated the two germline ends. The CDR3 is CASRPVGGLNEKLFF. The CDR3 coding sequence is TGTGCCAGCAGGCCTGTGGGGGGCCTTAATGAAAAACTGTTTTTT.

The gene calls are TRBV5-1 and TRBJ1-1; D is undetermined. Trimming pared 0 bases from V and 2 bases from J, leaving 14 bases between. This CDR3 is 16 amino acids long. Germline CDR1 is SGHRS and CDR2 is YFSETQ. The CDR3 is CASSLGGGAGNTEAFF. CDR3 coding DNA: TGCGCCAGCAGCTTGGGAGGTGGTGCGGGAAACACTGAAGCTTTCTTT.

This clone was counted only a few times. V and J are TRBV5-4 and TRBJ1-3; no clear D. Germline V gives CDR1 SGHNT, CDR2 YYREEE (reference sequence). Trimming shortened V by 4 bases and J by 11 bases, and 13 bases separated the two germline ends. The length of the CDR3 is 12 residues. The CDR3 here is CASSLPGDPIYF. CDR3 in DNA: TGTGCCAGCAGCCTCCCCGGGGATCCCATATATTTT.

This clone was observed once. The rearrangement uses TRBV6-5 and TRBJ2-7, with TRBD1 matching over 8 bases. CDR1 MNHEY and CDR2 SVGAGI come from the germline V gene. This CDR3 has 14 residues. After removal of 6 bases from V and 1 base from J, the junction contained 5 bases not matched to a gene. In DNA form, the CDR3 reads TGTGCCAGCAGCCGCAGGGGGCGATCCTACGAGCAGTACTTC. Translation: CASSRRGRSYEQYF.

This clone appeared a few times. CDR3 bases: TGCGCCAGCAGCCATCCCGGACTCCGTAACGAGCAGTACTTC. Translation gives CASSHPGLRNEQYF. The chain employs TRBV4-1 and TRBJ2-7, with D possibly matching TRBD2 (5 bases). V lost 3 bases, J lost 5 bases, and 14 bases lay in between. CDR1 and CDR2 from the germline V gene are MGHRA and YSYEKL. The length of the CDR3 is 14 residues.

This chain links TRBV7-6 with TRBJ2-1; D ambiguous. Deletions cut 2 bases from V and 8 bases from J, with 10 bases between. Per the germline V gene, CDR1 is SGHVS and CDR2 is FNYEAQ. CDR3 length: 13 residues. The CDR3 region is CASSLPSADEQFF. The CDR3 DNA reads as TGTGCCAGCAGCTTACCCTCGGCTGATGAGCAGTTCTTC.

This chain links TRBV25-1 with TRBJ2-7; perhaps TRBD1 as D (6 bases). V lost 7 bases and J 3 bases, leaving 10 bases between the germline ends. CDR1 and CDR2 from the germline V gene are MGHDK and SYGVNS. This CDR3 is built from 12 residues. DNA of the CDR3: TGTGCCAGCAAAAGGACAGACTACGAGCAGTACTTC. Its protein product is CASKRTDYEQYF.

The chain is built from TRBV6-6 and TRBJ2-1, with TRBD2 identical over 7 bases. The CDR3 covers 16 residues. Germline trimming cut 5 bases from V and 10 bases from J; bases unmatched to any gene: 17. The germline CDR1 and CDR2 sequences are MNHNY and SVGAGI (reference sequence). The CDR3 loop reads CASSTTTSAAPGEQFF. The DNA for the CDR3 is TGTGCCAGCAGTACAACTACTAGCGCCGCCCCTGGGGAGCAGTTCTTC.

This sequence joins TRBV30 and TRBJ2-5; D is ambiguous. Trimming took 2 bases from V and 2 from J, leaving 9 bases between them. CDR1 and CDR2 from the germline V gene are GTSNPN and SVGIG (reference sequence). The CDR3 sequence is 13 residues long. The CDR3 loop is CAWSRRQQETQYF. DNA for the CDR3: TGTGCCTGGAGTCGTCGGCAGCAAGAGACCCAGTACTTC.